These 5 T cell receptor beta chains came from one sample sequenced in a study of blood T cell repertoires in COVID-19. Clones were sequenced by immunoSEQ multiplex PCR, and TCRdb holds only the in-frame ones, with some missing. Of some 400,000 clones in the sample, about 90% were seen once. The source material was peripheral blood. Receptors were obtained from a man younger than 35 with active or convalescent COVID-19.

This rearrangement joins TRBV6-2 or TRBV6-3 to TRBJ2-1; TRBD2 matches 7 bases. This CDR3 is 15 amino acids long. Trimming removed 5 bases from V and 0 bases from J; junction bases left unmatched: 4. CDR1 is MNHEY and CDR2 is SVGEGT in the germline V gene. Written as DNA, the CDR3 is TGTGCCAGCAGTCCGTGGACTAGCTCCTACAATGAGCAGTTCTTC. This codes for CASSPWTSSYNEQFF.

J is TRBJ1-1 and V is TRBV6-5, with no clear D. Trimming shortened V by 2 bases and J by 7 bases, and 11 bases separated the two germline ends. Per the germline V gene, CDR1 is MNHEY and CDR2 is SVGAGI. The CDR3 consists of 13 residues. The CDR3 loop is CASSYGVAVEAFF. The DNA of the CDR3 is TGTGCCAGCAGTTACGGAGTGGCGGTTGAAGCTTTCTTT.

J is TRBJ1-4 and V is TRBV13, with D possibly matching TRBD1 (6 bases). From germline, CDR1 is PRHDT and CDR2 FYEKMQ (reference sequence). V was clipped by 2 bases and J by 3 bases, with 13 bases between them. There are 16 residues in the CDR3. CDR3 loop: CASSLSGQTSNEKLFF. The CDR3 DNA reads as TGTGCCAGCAGCTTATCAGGACAGACATCTAATGAAAAACTGTTTTTT.

This clone was detected only once. The chain uses TRBV5-5 and TRBJ1-1; a weak D match, TRBD1 (5 bases). CDR3 length: 13 amino acids. V lost 4 bases, J lost 5 bases, and 12 bases lay in between. From germline, CDR1 is SGHKS and CDR2 YYEKEE (reference sequence). The CDR3 sequence is CASSRGGGTEAFF. The CDR3 region has the DNA TGTGCCAGCAGCCGGGGCGGGGGGACTGAAGCTTTCTTT.

This chain links TRBV5-1 with TRBJ2-7, with a weak D call TRBD1 (6 bases). Trimming shortened V by 4 bases and J by 0 bases, and 17 bases separated the two germline ends. Germline lookup yields CDR1 SGHRS and CDR2 YFSETQ. The CDR3 covers 16 residues. The CDR3 sequence is CASSAPGDRISYEQYF. CDR3 bases: TGCGCCAGCAGCGCCCCAGGGGACCGAATCTCCTACGAGCAGTACTTC.